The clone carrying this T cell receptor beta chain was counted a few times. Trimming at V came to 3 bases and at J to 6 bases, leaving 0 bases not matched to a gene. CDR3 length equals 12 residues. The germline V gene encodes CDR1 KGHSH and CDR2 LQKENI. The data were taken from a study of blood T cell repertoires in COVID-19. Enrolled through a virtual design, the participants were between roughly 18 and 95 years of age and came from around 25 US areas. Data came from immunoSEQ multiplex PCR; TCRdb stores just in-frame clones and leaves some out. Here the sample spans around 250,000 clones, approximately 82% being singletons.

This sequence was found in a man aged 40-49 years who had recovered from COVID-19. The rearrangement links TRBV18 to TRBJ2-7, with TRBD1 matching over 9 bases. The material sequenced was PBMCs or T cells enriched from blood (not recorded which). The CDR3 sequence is CASSPGQGEQYF. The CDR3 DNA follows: TGTGCCAGCTCACCGGGACAGGGCGAGCAGTACTTC.